This TCR beta chain is drawn from a study of spatial heterogeneity in lung cancer. Study-level background: Across the raw uncorrected reads, a unique TCR and UMI combination was observed, on average, more than ten times.

Described time point: sample taken at primary tumor resection. The donors comprised 70 to 85 untreated early-stage non-small cell lung cancer patients. Whole RNA, which was extracted from tumor, nontumor lung tissue or frozen PBMC, was sequenced without any cell sorting. There are many counts of this clonotype. Every TCR cDNA molecule bore a unique molecular identifier. One entry per CDR3 protein results from TCRdb running MiXCR on the 5' RACE reads. The table lists about 35,000 distinct CDR3 sequences, under 4% of them singletons. Germline CDR1 is DFQATT and CDR2 is SNEGSKA (reference sequence). Trimming took off 1 base at V and 6 bases at J, with 7 bases between the two ends. This CDR3 region has 11 residues.

The genes are TRBV20-1 and TRBJ2-7; no definite D call. The material sequenced was normal lung tissue next to the tumor, taken at surgery. The source of this sequence is a male donor with early-stage non-small cell lung cancer. This CDR3 reads CSARAWGEQYF. In DNA form, the CDR3 reads TGCAGTGCTAGAGCATGGGGCGAGCAGTACTTC.